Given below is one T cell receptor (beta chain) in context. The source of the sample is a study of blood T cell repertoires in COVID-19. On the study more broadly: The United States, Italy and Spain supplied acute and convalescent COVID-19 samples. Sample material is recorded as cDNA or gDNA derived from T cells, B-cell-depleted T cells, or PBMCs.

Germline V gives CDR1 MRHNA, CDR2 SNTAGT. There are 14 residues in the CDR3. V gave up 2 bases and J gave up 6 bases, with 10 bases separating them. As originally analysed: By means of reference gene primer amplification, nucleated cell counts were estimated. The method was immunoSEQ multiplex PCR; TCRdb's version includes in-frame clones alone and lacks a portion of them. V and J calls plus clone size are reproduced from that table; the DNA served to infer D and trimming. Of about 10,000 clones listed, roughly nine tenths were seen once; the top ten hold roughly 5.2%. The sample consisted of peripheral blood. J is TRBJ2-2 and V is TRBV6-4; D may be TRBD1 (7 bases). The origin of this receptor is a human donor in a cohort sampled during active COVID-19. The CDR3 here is CASSDGGGPGELFF. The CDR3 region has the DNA TGTGCCAGCAGTGACGGAGGGGGCCCCGGGGAGCTGTTTTTT.